Below, 3 T cell receptor beta chains from the same sample are listed, as sequenced in a study of blood T cell repertoires in COVID-19 (dated by TCRdb to 2020 to 2021). Receptors were amplified or captured by the immunoSEQ multiplex PCR assay. Not all clones reach the TCRdb copy of this immuneACCESS table, which keeps in-frame sequences only. Checked studies attribute under half of the gap to unresolved V genes and leave the rest unexplained. This sample comprises about 230,000 clones, roughly 85% of them detected only once. The ten top clones hold 2% to 3% of the sample. The sequencing input was peripheral blood. The receptors derive from a woman aged 70-85 years with active or convalescent COVID-19.

The V call is TRBV5-6, the J call TRBJ1-5; 10 bases map to TRBD1. Germline V lookup: CDR1 SGHDT, CDR2 YYEEEE. CDR3 length: 16 amino acids. The trim removed 0 bases at V and 2 bases at J, leaving 2 bases unmatched. CDR3 sequence reads: CASSLGDRGGNQPQHF. The CDR3 bases are TGTGCCAGCAGCTTGGGGGACAGGGGTGGCAATCAGCCCCAGCATTTT.

The chain recombines TRBV10-3 with TRBJ2-4; 9 nucleotides align to TRBD2. This CDR3 has 13 residues. With V trimmed by 8 bases and J by 4 bases, 3 bases remained unmatched. The germline gives CDR1 ENHRY, CDR2 SYGVKD. The CDR3 loop reads CAIGRGGKNIQYF. DNA of the CDR3: TGTGCCATCGGGCGGGGGGGTAAAAACATTCAGTACTTC.

The chain combines TRBV6-6 with TRBJ1-2; TRBD1 might be the D (5 bases). Trimming left V 2 bases short and J 7 bases short, with 20 bases between. CDR1 is MNHNY and CDR2 is SVGAGI in the germline V gene (reference sequence). The CDR3 is 16 amino acids. The CDR3 here is CASSYLIGGIFPGYTF. CDR3 bases: TGTGCCAGCAGTTACCTCATCGGGGGGATATTTCCTGGCTACACCTTC.